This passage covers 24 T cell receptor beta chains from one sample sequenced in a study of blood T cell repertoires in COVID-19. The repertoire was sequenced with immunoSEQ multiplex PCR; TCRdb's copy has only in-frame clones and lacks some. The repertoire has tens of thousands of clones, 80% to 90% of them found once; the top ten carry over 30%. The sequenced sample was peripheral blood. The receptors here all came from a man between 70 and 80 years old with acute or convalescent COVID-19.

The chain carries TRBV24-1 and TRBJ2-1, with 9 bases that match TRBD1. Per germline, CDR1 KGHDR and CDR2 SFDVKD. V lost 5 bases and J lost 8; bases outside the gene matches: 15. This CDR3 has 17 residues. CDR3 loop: CATSASPPGQGGDEQFF. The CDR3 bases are TGTGCCACCAGTGCCTCGCCGCCGGGACAGGGAGGGGATGAGCAGTTCTTC.

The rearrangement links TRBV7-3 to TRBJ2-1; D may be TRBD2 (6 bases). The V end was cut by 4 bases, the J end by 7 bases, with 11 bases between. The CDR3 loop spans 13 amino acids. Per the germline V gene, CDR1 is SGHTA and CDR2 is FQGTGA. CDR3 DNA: TGTGCCAGCAGCTCTTCGGGACTGAATGAGCAGTTCTTC. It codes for CASSSSGLNEQFF.

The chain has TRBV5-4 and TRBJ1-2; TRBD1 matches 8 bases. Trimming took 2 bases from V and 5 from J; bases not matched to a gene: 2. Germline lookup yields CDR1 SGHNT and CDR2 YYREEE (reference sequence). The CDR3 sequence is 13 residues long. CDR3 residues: CASSLQGGYGYTF. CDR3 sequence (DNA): TGTGCCAGCAGCTTACAGGGGGGTTATGGCTACACCTTC. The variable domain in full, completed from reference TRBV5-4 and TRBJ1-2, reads ETGVTQSPTHLIKTRGQQVTLRCSSQSGHNTVSWYQQALGQGPQFIFQYYREEENGRGNFPPRFSGLQFPNYSSELNVNALELDDSALYLCASSLQGGYGYTFGSGTRLTVV.

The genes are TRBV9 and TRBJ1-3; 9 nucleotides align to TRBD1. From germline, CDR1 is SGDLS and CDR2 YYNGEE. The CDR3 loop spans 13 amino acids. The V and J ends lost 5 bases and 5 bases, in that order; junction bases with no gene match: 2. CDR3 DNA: TGTGCCAGCAGTGGACAGGGGAGAAACACCATATATTTT. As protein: CASSGQGRNTIYF.

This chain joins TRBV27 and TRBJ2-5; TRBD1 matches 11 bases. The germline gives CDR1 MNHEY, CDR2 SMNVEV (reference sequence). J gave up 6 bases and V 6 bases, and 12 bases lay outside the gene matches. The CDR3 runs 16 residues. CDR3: CASSRGGTGGKKTQYF. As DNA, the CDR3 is TGTGCCAGCAGCCGGGGGGGGACAGGGGGTAAGAAGACCCAGTACTTC.

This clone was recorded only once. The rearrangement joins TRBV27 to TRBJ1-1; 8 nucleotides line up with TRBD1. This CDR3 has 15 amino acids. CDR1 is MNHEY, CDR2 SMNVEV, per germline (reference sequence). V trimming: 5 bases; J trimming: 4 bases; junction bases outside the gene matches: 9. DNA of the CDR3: TGTGCCAGCAGTCCCTACGGACAGGGAGGCACTGAAGCTTTCTTT. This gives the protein CASSPYGQGGTEAFF.

The CDR3: CASSPDRGTEAFF. CDR3 coding DNA: TGTGCCAGCAGTCCGGACAGGGGAACTGAAGCTTTCTTT. V usage is TRBV2 and J usage is TRBJ1-1; 9 nucleotides agree with TRBD1. Per the germline V gene, CDR1 is SNHLY and CDR2 is FYNNEI. V shed 5 bases, J shed 5 bases, and the junction held 3 bases outside the gene matches. This CDR3 spans 13 amino acids.

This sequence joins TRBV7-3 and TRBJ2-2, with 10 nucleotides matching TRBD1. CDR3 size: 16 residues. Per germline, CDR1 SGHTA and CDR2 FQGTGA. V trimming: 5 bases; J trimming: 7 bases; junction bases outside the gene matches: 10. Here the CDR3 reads CASSPPGQGKGGELFF. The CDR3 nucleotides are TGTGCCAGCAGCCCGCCGGGACAGGGGAAGGGCGGGGAGCTGTTTTTT.

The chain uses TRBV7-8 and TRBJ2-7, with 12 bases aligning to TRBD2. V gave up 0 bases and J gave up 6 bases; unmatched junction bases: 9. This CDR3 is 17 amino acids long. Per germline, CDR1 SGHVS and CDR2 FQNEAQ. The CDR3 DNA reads TGTGCCAGCAGCTTAGCCCGCCGACTAGCGGGAGAGGGCGAGCAGTACTTC. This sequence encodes CASSLARRLAGEGEQYF.

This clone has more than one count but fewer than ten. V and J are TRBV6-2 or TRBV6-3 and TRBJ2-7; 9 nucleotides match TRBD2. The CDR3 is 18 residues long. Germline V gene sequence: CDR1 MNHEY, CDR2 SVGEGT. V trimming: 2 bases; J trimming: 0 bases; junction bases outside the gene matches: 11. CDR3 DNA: TGTGCCAGCAGTTACAGTCCTAGCGGGAATCTCCGCTCCTACGAGCAGTACTTC. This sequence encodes CASSYSPSGNLRSYEQYF.

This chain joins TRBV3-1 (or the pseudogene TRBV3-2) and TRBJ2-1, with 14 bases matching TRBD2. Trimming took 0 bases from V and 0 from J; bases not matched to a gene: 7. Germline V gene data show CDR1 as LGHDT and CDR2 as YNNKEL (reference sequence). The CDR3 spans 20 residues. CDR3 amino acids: CASSQDSRTSGRSSYNEQFF. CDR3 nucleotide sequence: TGTGCCAGCAGCCAAGATAGTCGGACTAGCGGGAGGAGCTCCTACAATGAGCAGTTCTTC.

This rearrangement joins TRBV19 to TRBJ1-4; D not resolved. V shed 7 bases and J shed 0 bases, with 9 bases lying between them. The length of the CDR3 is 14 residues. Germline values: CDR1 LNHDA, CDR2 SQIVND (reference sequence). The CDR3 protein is CASTRGATNEKLFF. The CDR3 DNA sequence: TGTGCCAGTACCCGCGGTGCAACTAATGAAAAACTGTTTTTT.

CDR3 loop: CASSLELNTGELFF. The CDR3 DNA reads as TGTGCCAGCAGCCTAGAACTGAACACCGGGGAGCTGTTTTTT. The chain joins TRBV5-6 to TRBJ2-2; D is undetermined. Germline CDR1 and CDR2: SGHDT and YYEEEE. Between the trimmed V and J ends, which lost 4 bases and 1 base, there was a span of 8 bases. The CDR3 is 14 amino acids.

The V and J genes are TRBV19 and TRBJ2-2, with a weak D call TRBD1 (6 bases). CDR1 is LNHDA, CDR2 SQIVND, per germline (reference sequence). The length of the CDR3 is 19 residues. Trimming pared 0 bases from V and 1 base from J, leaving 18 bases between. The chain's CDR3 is CASSIDLWEGQRNTGELFF. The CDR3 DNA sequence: TGTGCCAGTAGTATAGATCTATGGGAAGGACAGAGGAACACCGGGGAGCTGTTTTTT.

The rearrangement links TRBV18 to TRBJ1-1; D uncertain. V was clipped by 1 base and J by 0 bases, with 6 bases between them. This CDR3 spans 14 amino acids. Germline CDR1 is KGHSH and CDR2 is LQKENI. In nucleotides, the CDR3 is TGTGCCAGCTCACCACTAGATATGAACACTGAAGCTTTCTTT. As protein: CASSPLDMNTEAFF. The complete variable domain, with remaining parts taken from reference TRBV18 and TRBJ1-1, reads NAGVMQNPRHLVRRRGQEARLRCSPMKGHSHVYWYRQLPEEGLKFMVYLQKENIIDESGMPKERFSAEFPKEGPSILRIQQVVRGDSAAYFCASSPLDMNTEAFFGQGTRLTVV.

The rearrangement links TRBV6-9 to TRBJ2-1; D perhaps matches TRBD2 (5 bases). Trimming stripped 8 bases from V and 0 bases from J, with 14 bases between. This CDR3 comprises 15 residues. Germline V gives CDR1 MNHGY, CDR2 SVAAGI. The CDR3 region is CASGRPYVSYNEQFF. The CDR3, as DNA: TGTGCCAGCGGGAGACCCTATGTCTCCTACAATGAGCAGTTCTTC.

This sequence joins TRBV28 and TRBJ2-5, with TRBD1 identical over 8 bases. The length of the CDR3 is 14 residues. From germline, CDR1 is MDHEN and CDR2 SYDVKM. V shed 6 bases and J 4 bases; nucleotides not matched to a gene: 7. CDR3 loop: CASRSGQGRETQYF. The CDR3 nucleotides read TGTGCCAGCAGGAGTGGACAGGGTCGAGAGACCCAGTACTTC.

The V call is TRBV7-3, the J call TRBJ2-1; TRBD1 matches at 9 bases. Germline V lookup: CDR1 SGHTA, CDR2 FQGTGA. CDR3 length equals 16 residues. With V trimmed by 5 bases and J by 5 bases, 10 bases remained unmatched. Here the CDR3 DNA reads TGTGCCAGCAGCCCCCGTACAGGGGGCGTAAACAATGAGCAGTTCTTC. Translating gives CASSPRTGGVNNEQFF.

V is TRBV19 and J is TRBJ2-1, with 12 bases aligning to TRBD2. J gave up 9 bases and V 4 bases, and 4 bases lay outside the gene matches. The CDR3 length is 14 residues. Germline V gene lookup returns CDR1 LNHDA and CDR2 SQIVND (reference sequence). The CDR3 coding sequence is TGTGCCAGTAGTACTAGCGGGAGGGGGGTTGAGCAGTTCTTC. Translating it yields CASSTSGRGVEQFF.

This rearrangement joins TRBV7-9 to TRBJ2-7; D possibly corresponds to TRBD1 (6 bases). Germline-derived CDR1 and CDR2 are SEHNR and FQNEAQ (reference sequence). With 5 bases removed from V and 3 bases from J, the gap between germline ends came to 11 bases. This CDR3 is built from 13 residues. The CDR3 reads CASSPYRDYEQYF. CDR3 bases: TGTGCCAGCAGCCCGTACAGGGACTACGAGCAGTACTTC.

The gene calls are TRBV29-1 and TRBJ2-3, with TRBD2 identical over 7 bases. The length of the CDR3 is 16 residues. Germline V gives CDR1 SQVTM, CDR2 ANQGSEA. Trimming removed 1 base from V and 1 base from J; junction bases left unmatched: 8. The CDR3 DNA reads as TGCAGCGTTGAAGGGCCATTAGGGAGGGGCACAGATACGCAGTATTTT. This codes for CSVEGPLGRGTDTQYF.

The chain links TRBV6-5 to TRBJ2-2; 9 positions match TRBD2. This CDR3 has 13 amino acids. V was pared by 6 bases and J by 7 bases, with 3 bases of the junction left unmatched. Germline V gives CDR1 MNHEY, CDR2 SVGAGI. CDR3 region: CASRGTSRGELFF. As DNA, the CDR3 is TGTGCCAGCAGAGGGACTAGCCGCGGGGAGCTGTTTTTT.

In DNA form, the CDR3 reads TGTGCCAGCAGCTTGGCTTCAGGGCTGAACACTGAAGCTTTCTTT. It translates to CASSLASGLNTEAFF. The V gene is TRBV5-5, the J gene TRBJ1-1; D may be TRBD1 (5 bases). Trimming removed 0 bases from V and 0 bases from J, with 9 bases in between. The CDR3 spans 15 residues. From germline, CDR1 is SGHKS and CDR2 YYEKEE (reference sequence).

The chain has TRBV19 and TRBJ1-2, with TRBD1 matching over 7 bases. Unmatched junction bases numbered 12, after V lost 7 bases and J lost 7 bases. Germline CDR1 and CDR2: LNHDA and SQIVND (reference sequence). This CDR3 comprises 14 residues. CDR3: CASKGNRGNSGYTF. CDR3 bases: TGTGCCAGTAAGGGGAACAGGGGAAATAGTGGCTACACCTTC.